Each of the 18 T cell receptor beta chains below was sequenced from the same sample in a study of blood T cell repertoires in COVID-19. The data were produced by immunoSEQ multiplex PCR, yet TCRdb's version contains in-frame clones alone and is incomplete. Seen here are approximately 44,000 clones, approximately 89% observed once, and the top ten hold roughly 1.4%. What was sequenced was peripheral blood. The source of these receptors is a woman aged 40 to 50 with acute or convalescent COVID-19.

This clone was picked up one time. J is TRBJ1-1 and V is TRBV28, with D uncertain. The CDR3 has 15 residues. The germline gives CDR1 MDHEN, CDR2 SYDVKM. V gave up 5 bases and J gave up 5 bases, with 18 bases separating them. The CDR3 nucleotides are TGTGCCAGCAGTCCCTCGACCGGACGGGGTACTGAAGCTTTCTTT. As protein: CASSPSTGRGTEAFF.

The chain carries TRBV6-6 and TRBJ2-1, with 10 nucleotides matching TRBD2. The CDR3 has 13 residues. V trimming: 9 bases; J trimming: 7 bases; junction bases outside the gene matches: 6. Germline lookup yields CDR1 MNHNY and CDR2 SVGAGI (reference sequence). The CDR3 sequence is CASSGRMRNEQFF. The CDR3 region has the DNA TGTGCCAGTAGCGGGAGGATGCGGAATGAGCAGTTCTTC.

The chain carries TRBV4-1 and TRBJ1-1; D is ambiguous. Germline V gene sequence: CDR1 MGHRA, CDR2 YSYEKL. V was trimmed by 1 base and J by 0 bases, leaving 18 bases between them. This CDR3 is 18 amino acids long. CDR3 loop: CASSQGEGGGRVNTEAFF. DNA of the CDR3: TGCGCCAGCAGCCAAGGAGAGGGCGGAGGACGGGTGAACACTGAAGCTTTCTTT.

A word on this clone: Other DNA sequences of this sample code for an identical CDR3. This chain joins TRBV7-3 and TRBJ2-1; D is uncertain. From germline, CDR1 is SGHTA and CDR2 FQGTGA. V was pared by 2 bases and J by 6 bases, with 8 bases between. CDR3 length: 13 amino acids. CDR3 protein: CASSLAPGNEQFF. CDR3 sequence (DNA): TGTGCCAGCAGCTTAGCACCAGGCAATGAGCAGTTCTTC.

The chain employs TRBV5-1 and TRBJ1-3, with D uncertain. The V end was cut by 0 bases, the J end by 0 bases, with 7 bases between. CDR1 is SGHRS and CDR2 is YFSETQ in the germline V gene. The CDR3 covers 15 residues. The CDR3 here is CASSLVQSSGNTIYF. The CDR3 region has the DNA TGCGCCAGCAGCTTGGTACAGAGCTCTGGAAACACCATATATTTT.

This clone was detected only a few times. This chain joins TRBV2 and TRBJ2-5; 9 nucleotides align to TRBD2. V gave up 7 bases and J gave up 5 bases; unmatched junction bases: 11. CDR3 length: 15 residues. CDR1 is SNHLY, CDR2 FYNNEI, per germline. CDR3 sequence (DNA): TGTGCCAGCATTGGCGCGGGACTAGCTTCCGAGACCCAGTACTTC. Translated: CASIGAGLASETQYF.

V gene TRBV10-3 combines with J gene TRBJ2-1; D is uncertain. Trimming cost V 7 bases and J 4 bases, with 8 bases left between them. Germline values: CDR1 ENHRY, CDR2 SYGVKD. The CDR3 totals 12 residues. CDR3 nucleotide sequence: TGTGCCATCACGACGACTTACAATGAGCAGTTCTTC. Residues: CAITTTYNEQFF.

The gene calls are TRBV9 and TRBJ1-1, with a possible D match to TRBD1 (5 bases). Trimming stripped 0 bases from V and 0 bases from J, with 9 bases between. The germline V gene encodes CDR1 SGDLS and CDR2 YYNGEE. CDR3 size: 15 residues. In DNA, the CDR3 is TGTGCCAGCAGCGTAGGGCAGGGCATGAACACTGAAGCTTTCTTT. Translating gives CASSVGQGMNTEAFF.

The chain links TRBV3-1 (or the pseudogene TRBV3-2) to TRBJ2-5, with TRBD2 identical over 9 bases. Germline loops: CDR1 LGHDT, CDR2 YNNKEL (reference sequence). This CDR3 is built from 15 residues. V was pared by 3 bases and J by 4 bases, with 6 bases of the junction left unmatched. This CDR3 reads CASSHNSGSRETQYF. The DNA for the CDR3 is TGTGCCAGCAGCCACAATAGCGGGAGCCGAGAGACCCAGTACTTC.

The genes are TRBV5-1 and TRBJ1-1; 10 bases match TRBD1. This CDR3 spans 15 amino acids. V shed 2 bases, J shed 3 bases, and the junction held 4 bases outside the gene matches. Germline V gives CDR1 SGHRS, CDR2 YFSETQ. As DNA, the CDR3 is TGCGCCAGCAGCTTACGACAGGGGGCTGACACTGAAGCTTTCTTT. Translation gives CASSLRQGADTEAFF. The full variable domain, in which reference TRBV5-1 and TRBJ1-1 provide the parts outside the CDR3, is KAGVTQTPRYLIKTRGQQVTLSCSPISGHRSVSWYQQTPGQGLQFLFEYFSETQRNKGNFPGRFSGRQFSNSRSEMNVSTLELGDSALYLCASSLRQGADTEAFFGQGTRLTVV.

This clone has more than one count but fewer than ten. The chain recombines TRBV7-2 with TRBJ2-5; 11 bases fit TRBD2. Per the germline V gene, CDR1 is SGHTA and CDR2 is FQGNSA. J lost 5 bases, V lost 4 bases, and 9 bases had no gene match. The CDR3 runs to 16 residues. The CDR3 bases are TGTGCCAGCAGCTCAGGACTAGCGGGTAGATCGGAGACCCAGTACTTC. Protein sequence: CASSSGLAGRSETQYF.

The rearrangement uses TRBV3-1 (or the pseudogene TRBV3-2) and TRBJ1-6, with 9 bases aligning to TRBD1. CDR1 and CDR2 (germline): LGHDT, YNNKEL (reference sequence). The CDR3 is 13 amino acids. With 10 bases clipped from V and 10 bases from J, the junction kept 8 bases outside the gene matches. The CDR3 DNA is TGTGCCACCAACCGGGACAGGGTGTCACCCCTCCACTTT. It yields the protein CATNRDRVSPLHF.

This rearrangement joins TRBV7-9 to TRBJ2-7; no firm D call. CDR1 and CDR2 from the germline V gene are SEHNR and FQNEAQ (reference sequence). The CDR3 sequence is 15 residues long. Trimming shortened V by 5 bases and J by 2 bases, and 16 bases separated the two germline ends. The CDR3 sequence is CASSKGPVQTYEQYF. The CDR3 DNA reads TGTGCCAGCAGCAAAGGCCCCGTACAGACCTACGAGCAGTACTTC.

J is TRBJ2-5 and V is TRBV4-1, with 10 bases fitting TRBD2. CDR1 and CDR2 (germline): MGHRA, YSYEKL. This CDR3 region has 16 residues. J lost 5 bases, V lost 1 base, and 7 bases had no gene match. The CDR3 DNA follows: TGCGCCAGCAGCCAAGCCTCAGCGGGGGGGCGTGAGACCCAGTACTTC. This encodes CASSQASAGGRETQYF.

The chain recombines TRBV6-5 with TRBJ1-3; D may be TRBD1 (6 bases). This CDR3 contains 13 residues. CDR1 and CDR2 (germline): MNHEY, SVGAGI. V lost 8 bases, J lost 2 bases, and 10 bases lay in between. The CDR3 spells CASRQAPGNTIYF. The CDR3 nucleotides are TGTGCCAGCCGACAGGCGCCTGGAAACACCATATATTTT.

The chain employs TRBV28 and TRBJ1-6, with D unresolved. CDR1 is MDHEN and CDR2 is SYDVKM in the germline V gene. The CDR3 runs 12 residues. Between the trimmed V and J ends, which lost 5 bases and 7 bases, there was a span of 6 bases. The CDR3 here is CASSPLNSPLHF. The CDR3 DNA reads as TGTGCCAGCAGTCCCCTCAATTCACCCCTCCACTTT.

This clone showed up just a few times. The chain couples TRBV4-3 to TRBJ1-6; D not resolved. CDR1 and CDR2 from the germline V gene are LGHNA and YSLEER. CDR3 length equals 16 residues. Deletions cut 0 bases from V and 0 bases from J, with 6 bases between. The CDR3 DNA sequence: TGCGCCAGCAGCCAAGATTTCGGCTCCTATAATTCACCCCTCCACTTT. Amino acid sequence: CASSQDFGSYNSPLHF.

The J gene is TRBJ2-3, the V gene TRBV5-8, with no clear D. This CDR3 comprises 12 residues. The V and J ends lost 2 bases and 14 bases respectively, with 15 bases between them. CDR1 SGHTS and CDR2 YDEGEE come from the germline V gene. CDR3 in amino acids: CASSFSPSGRYF. CDR3 DNA sequence: TGTGCCAGCAGCTTCTCCCCCTCCGGTCGGTATTTT.